This paragraph reports one TCR beta chain. The ends were cut back, 0 bases at V and 1 base at J, with 10 bases in the middle. This CDR3 is built from 16 residues. Germline V gives CDR1 MRHNA, CDR2 SNTAGT. These data come from a study of T cells in narcolepsy. The repertoire was sequenced with immunoSEQ multiplex PCR; TCRdb's copy has only in-frame clones and lacks some. This repertoire shows some 30,000 clones, more than 75% found once; its top ten account for approximately 0.9%. The specimen was memory (CD45RA-) CD4+ T cells from blood. The clonotype comes from a human donor in good health. V and J are TRBV6-4 and TRBJ1-5; D uncertain. CDR3 in amino acids: CASSDSIGQSNQPQHF. The CDR3 DNA is TGTGCCAGCAGTGACTCTATCGGCCAGAGCAATCAGCCCCAGCATTTT.